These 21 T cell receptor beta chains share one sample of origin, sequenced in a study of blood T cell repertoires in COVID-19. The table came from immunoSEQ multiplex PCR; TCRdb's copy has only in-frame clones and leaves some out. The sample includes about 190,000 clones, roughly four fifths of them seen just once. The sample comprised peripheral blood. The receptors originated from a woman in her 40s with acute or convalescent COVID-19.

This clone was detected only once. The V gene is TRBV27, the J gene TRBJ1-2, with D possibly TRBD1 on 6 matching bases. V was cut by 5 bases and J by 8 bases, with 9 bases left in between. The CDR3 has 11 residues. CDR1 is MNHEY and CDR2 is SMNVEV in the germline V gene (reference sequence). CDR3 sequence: CASSQGLGYTF. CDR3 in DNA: TGTGCCAGCAGTCAGGGGCTGGGCTACACCTTC.

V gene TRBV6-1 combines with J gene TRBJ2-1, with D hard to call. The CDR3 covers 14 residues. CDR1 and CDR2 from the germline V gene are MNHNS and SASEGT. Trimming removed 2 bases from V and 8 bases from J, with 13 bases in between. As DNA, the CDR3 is TGTGCCAGCAGTGAAAATTCTCGACGGGATGAGCAGTTCTTC. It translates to CASSENSRRDEQFF.

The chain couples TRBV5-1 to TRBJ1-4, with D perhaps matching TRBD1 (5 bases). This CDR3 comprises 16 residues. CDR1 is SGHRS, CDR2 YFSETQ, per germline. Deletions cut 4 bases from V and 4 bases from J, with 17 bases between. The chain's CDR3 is CASSPGRQGNNEKLFF. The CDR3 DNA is TGCGCCAGCAGCCCTGGGCGTCAGGGAAATAATGAAAAACTGTTTTTT.

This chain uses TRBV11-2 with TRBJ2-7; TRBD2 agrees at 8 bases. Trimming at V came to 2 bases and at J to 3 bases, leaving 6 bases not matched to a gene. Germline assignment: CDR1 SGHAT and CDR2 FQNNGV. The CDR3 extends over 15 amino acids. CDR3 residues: CASSLTVAGHYEQYF. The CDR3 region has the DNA TGTGCCAGCAGCTTAACGGTAGCGGGACACTACGAGCAGTACTTC.

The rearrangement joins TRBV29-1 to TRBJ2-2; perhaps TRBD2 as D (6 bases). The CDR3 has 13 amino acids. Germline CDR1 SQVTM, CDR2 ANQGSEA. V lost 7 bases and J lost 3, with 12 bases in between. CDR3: CSARERDTGELFF. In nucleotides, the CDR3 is TGCAGCGCACGGGAGAGGGACACCGGGGAGCTGTTTTTT.

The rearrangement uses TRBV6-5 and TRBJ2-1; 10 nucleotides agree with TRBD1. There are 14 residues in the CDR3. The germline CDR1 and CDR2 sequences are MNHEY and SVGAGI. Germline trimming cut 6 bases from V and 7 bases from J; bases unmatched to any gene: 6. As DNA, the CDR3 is TGTGCCAGCAGGGGACAGGGGAGGGCTAATGAGCAGTTCTTC. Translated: CASRGQGRANEQFF.

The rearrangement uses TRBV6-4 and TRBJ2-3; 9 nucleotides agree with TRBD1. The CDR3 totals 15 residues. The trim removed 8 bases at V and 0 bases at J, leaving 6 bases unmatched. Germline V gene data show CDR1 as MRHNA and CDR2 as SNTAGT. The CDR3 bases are TGTGCCAGCGGACTACAGGGGGCAAGCACAGATACGCAGTATTTT. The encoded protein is CASGLQGASTDTQYF.

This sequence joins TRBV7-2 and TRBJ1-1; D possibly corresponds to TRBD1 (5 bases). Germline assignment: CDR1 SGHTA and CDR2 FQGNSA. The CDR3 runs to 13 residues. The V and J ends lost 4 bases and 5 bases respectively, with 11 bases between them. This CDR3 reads CASSSDRFTEAFF. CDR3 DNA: TGTGCCAGCAGCTCCGACAGATTTACTGAAGCTTTCTTT.

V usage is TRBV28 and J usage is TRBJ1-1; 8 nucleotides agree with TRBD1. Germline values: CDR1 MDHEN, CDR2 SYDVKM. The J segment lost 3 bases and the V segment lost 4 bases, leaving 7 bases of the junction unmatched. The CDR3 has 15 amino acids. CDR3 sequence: CASSSGGTGDTEAFF. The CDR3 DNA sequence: TGTGCCAGCAGTTCGGGTGGGACAGGTGACACTGAAGCTTTCTTT.

DNA of the CDR3: TGTGCCAGCAGGGGACAGGCGAATCAGCCCCAGCATTTT. This sequence encodes CASRGQANQPQHF. This chain joins TRBV2 and TRBJ1-5, with 8 bases lining up with TRBD1. V dropped 6 bases and J dropped 4; count of bases not matched to a gene: 2. CDR1 and CDR2 (germline): SNHLY, FYNNEI. The CDR3 is 13 residues long.

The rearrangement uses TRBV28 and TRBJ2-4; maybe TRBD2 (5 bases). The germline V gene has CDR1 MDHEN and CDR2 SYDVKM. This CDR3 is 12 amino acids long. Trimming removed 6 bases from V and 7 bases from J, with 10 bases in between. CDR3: CASSSPGNIQYF. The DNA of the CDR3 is TGTGCCAGCAGCTCCCCGGGGAACATTCAGTACTTC.

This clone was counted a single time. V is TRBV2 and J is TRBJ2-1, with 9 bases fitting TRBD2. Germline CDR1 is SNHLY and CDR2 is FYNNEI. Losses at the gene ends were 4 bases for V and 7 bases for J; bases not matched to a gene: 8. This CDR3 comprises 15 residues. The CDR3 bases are TGTGCCAGCAGTGCTCCTAGCGGGGAAAGGAATGAGCAGTTCTTC. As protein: CASSAPSGERNEQFF.

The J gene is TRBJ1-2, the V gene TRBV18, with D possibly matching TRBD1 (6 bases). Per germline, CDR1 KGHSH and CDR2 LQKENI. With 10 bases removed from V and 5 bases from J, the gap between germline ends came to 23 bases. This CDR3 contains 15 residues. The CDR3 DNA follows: TGTGCCACCATGAAAACTGGGACAATTTCTTATGGCTACACCTTC. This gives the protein CATMKTGTISYGYTF.

The CDR3 coding sequence is TGTGCCAGCAGCCTATTGTTTCAGGGGAGCAATCAGCCCCAGCATTTT. Protein sequence: CASSLLFQGSNQPQHF. The V call is TRBV28, the J call TRBJ1-5; D perhaps matches TRBD1 (6 bases). The CDR3 runs 16 residues. V lost 6 bases and J lost 1, with 16 bases in between. Looked up from germline, CDR1 is MDHEN and CDR2 is SYDVKM.

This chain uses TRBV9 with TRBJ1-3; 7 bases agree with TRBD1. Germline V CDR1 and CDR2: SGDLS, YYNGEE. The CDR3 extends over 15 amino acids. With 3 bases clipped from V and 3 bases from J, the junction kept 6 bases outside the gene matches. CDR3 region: CASSATGADGNTIYF. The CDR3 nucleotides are TGTGCCAGCAGCGCAACAGGGGCAGATGGAAACACCATATATTTT.

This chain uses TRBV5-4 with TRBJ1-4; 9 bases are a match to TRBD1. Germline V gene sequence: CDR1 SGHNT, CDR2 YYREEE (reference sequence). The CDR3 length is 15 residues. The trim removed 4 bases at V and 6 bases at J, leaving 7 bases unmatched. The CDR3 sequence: CASSRTGTGYEKLFF. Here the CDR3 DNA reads TGTGCCAGCAGCCGGACCGGGACAGGGTATGAAAAACTGTTTTTT.

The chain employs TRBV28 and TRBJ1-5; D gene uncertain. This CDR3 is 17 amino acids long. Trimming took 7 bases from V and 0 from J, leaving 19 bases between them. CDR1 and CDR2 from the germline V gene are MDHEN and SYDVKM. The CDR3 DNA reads TGTGCCAGCAAGCCCCCAGTGGGCCGGTATAGCAATCAGCCCCAGCATTTT. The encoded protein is CASKPPVGRYSNQPQHF.

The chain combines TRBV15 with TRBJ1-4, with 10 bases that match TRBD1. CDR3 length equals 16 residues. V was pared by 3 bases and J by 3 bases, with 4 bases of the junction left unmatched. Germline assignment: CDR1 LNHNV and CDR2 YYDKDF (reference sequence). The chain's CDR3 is CATSRTGGLANEKLFF. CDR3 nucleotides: TGTGCCACCAGCAGGACAGGGGGCTTGGCTAATGAAAAACTGTTTTTT.

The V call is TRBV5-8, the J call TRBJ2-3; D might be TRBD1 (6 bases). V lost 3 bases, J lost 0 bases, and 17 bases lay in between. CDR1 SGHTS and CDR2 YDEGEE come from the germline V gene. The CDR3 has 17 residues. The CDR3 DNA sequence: TGTGCCAGCAGCTCCGGCCAGGACAGCTTTAGCACAGATACGCAGTATTTT. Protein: CASSSGQDSFSTDTQYF.

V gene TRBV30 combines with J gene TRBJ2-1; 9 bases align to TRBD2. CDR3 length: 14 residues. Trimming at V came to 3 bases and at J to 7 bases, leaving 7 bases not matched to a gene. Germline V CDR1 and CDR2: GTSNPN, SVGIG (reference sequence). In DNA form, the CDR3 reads TGTGCCTGGAGACGCGGGAGGGCCAGGAATGAGCAGTTCTTC. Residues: CAWRRGRARNEQFF.

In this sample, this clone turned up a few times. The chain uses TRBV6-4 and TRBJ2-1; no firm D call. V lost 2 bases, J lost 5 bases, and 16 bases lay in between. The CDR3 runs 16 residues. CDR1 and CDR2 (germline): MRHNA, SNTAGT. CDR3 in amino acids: CASSDRARQRDNEQFF. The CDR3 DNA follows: TGTGCCAGCAGTGACCGCGCACGCCAAAGAGACAATGAGCAGTTCTTC.